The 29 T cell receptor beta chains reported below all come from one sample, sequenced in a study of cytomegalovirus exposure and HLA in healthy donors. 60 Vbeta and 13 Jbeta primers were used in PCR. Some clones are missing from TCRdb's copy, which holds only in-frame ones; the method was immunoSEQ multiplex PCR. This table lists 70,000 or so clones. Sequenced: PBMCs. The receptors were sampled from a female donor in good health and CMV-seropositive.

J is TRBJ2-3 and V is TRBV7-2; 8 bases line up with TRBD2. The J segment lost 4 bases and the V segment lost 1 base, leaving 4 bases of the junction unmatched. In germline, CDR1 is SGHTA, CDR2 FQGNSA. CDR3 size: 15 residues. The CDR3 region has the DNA TGTGCCAGCAGCTTAGGGCAGACTAGCGCAGATACGCAGTATTTT. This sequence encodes CASSLGQTSADTQYF.

The CDR3 DNA follows: TGTGCCATCAGTGAGTCGTCTCCGGCGGGATCGGGAGTCGGGACGCAGTATTTT. This codes for CAISESSPAGSGVGTQYF. V usage is TRBV10-3 and J usage is TRBJ2-3, with D tentatively TRBD2 (6 bases). Germline values: CDR1 ENHRY, CDR2 SYGVKD. The CDR3 has 18 amino acids. With 0 bases removed from V and 9 bases from J, the gap between germline ends came to 25 bases.

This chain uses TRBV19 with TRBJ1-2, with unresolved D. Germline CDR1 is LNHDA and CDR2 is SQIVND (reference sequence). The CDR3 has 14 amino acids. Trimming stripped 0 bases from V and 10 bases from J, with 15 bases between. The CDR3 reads CASSIEGGNRNYTF. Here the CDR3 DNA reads TGTGCCAGTAGTATAGAGGGAGGGAACCGGAACTACACCTTC. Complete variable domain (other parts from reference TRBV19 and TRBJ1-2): DGGITQSPKYLFRKEGQNVTLSCEQNLNHDAMYWYRQDPGQGLRLIYYSQIVNDFQKGDIAEGYSVSREKKESFPLTVTSAQKNPTAFYLCASSIEGGNRNYTFGSGTRLTVV.

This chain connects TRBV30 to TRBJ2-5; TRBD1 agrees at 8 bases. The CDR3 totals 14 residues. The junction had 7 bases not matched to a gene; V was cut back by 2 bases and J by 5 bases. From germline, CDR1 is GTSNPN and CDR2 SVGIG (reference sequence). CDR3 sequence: CAWSLGQGGETQYF. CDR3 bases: TGTGCCTGGAGTTTAGGACAGGGCGGGGAGACCCAGTACTTC. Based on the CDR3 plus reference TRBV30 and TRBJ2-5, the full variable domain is SQTIHQWPATLVQPVGSPLSLECTVEGTSNPNLYWYRQAAGRGLQLLFYSVGIGQISSEVPQNLSASRPQDRQFILSSKKLLLSDSGFYLCAWSLGQGGETQYFGPGTRLLVL.

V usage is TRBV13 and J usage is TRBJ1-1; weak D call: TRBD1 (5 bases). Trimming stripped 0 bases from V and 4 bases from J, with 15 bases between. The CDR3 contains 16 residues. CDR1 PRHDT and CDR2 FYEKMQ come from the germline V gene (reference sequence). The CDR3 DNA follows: TGTGCCAGCAGCTTAGGCAACCCCCCGGGGGGCACTGAAGCTTTCTTT. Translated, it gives CASSLGNPPGGTEAFF.

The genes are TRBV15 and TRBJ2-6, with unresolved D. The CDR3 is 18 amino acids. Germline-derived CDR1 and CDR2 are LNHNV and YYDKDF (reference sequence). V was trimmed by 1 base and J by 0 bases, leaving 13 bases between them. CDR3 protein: CATSRGVVNPSGANVLTF. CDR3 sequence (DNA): TGTGCCACCAGCAGAGGAGTGGTGAACCCCTCTGGGGCCAACGTCCTGACTTTC.

The CDR3 bases are TGTGCCAGTGGGGAGAGGACCGCCGGAAACATTCAGTACTTC. This translates into CASGERTAGNIQYF. The chain combines TRBV19 with TRBJ2-4, with TRBD2 as a possible D gene (5 bases). Trimming stripped 8 bases from V and 6 bases from J, with 17 bases between. This CDR3 has 14 amino acids. The germline gives CDR1 LNHDA, CDR2 SQIVND (reference sequence).

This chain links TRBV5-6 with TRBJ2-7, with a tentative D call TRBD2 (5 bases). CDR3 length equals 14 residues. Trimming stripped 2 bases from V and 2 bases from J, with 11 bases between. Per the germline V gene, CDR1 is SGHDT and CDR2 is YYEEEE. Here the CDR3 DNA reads TGTGCCAGCAGCTTAAGGGTTAGCGCCTACGAGCAGTACTTC. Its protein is CASSLRVSAYEQYF.

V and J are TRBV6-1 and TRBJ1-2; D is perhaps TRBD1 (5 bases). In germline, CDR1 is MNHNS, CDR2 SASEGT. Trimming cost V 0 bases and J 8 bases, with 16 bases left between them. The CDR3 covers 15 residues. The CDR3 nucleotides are TGTGCCAGCAGTGAAGCCCCGGCCGGGGCGGGGGGCTACACCTTC. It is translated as CASSEAPAGAGGYTF.

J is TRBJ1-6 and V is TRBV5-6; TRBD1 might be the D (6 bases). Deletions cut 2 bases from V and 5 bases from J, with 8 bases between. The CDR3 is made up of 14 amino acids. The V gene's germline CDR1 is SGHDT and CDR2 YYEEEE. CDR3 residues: CASSLQGHNSPLHF. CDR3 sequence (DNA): TGTGCCAGCAGCTTACAGGGACATAATTCACCCCTCCACTTT.

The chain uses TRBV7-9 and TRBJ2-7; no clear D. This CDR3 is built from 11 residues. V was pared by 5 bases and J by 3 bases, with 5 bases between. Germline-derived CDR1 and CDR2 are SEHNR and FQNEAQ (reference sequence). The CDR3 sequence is CASSVFYEQYF. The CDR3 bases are TGTGCCAGCAGCGTATTCTACGAGCAGTACTTC.

The CDR3 loop reads CASRRSWGANEKLFF. As DNA, the CDR3 is TGTGCCAGCAGGAGAAGTTGGGGGGCTAATGAAAAACTGTTTTTT. The chain uses TRBV6-5 and TRBJ1-4; D is possibly TRBD1 (5 bases). V was pared by 6 bases and J by 3 bases, with 14 bases between. Germline V gives CDR1 MNHEY, CDR2 SVGAGI. This CDR3 comprises 15 residues.

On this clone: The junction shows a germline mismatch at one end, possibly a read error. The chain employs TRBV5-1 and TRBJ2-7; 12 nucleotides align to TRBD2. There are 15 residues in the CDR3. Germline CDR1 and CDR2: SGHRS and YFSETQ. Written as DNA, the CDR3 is TGCGCCAGCAACTTGGGGACTAGCGGGTCCTACGAGCAGTACTTC. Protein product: CASNLGTSGSYEQYF.

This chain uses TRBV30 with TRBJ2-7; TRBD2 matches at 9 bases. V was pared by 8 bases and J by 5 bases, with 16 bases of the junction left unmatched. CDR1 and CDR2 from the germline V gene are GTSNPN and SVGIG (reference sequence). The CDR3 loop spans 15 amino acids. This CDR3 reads CAGTSGAGGMNEQYF. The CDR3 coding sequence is TGTGCCGGGACCAGTGGGGCGGGGGGGATGAACGAGCAGTACTTC.

CDR3 DNA sequence: TGTGCCAGCAGTATATCCAGGGTCGGTGGCTACACCTTC. Translating it yields CASSISRVGGYTF. The V call is TRBV6-5, the J call TRBJ1-2, with a possible D match to TRBD1 (5 bases). The CDR3 loop spans 13 amino acids. Germline V gives CDR1 MNHEY, CDR2 SVGAGI. Trimming shortened V by 5 bases and J by 7 bases, and 14 bases separated the two germline ends.

CDR3 in amino acids: CASRRTVEPETQYF. The CDR3 DNA sequence: TGTGCCAGCAGGCGGACAGTCGAACCAGAGACCCAGTACTTC. The chain uses TRBV6-5 and TRBJ2-5; D is perhaps TRBD1 (6 bases). The V end lost 6 bases, the J end lost 4 bases, and 15 bases lay between the germline ends. Germline V gene sequence: CDR1 MNHEY, CDR2 SVGAGI. The CDR3 totals 14 residues.

CDR3: CASSSGTGAYEQYF. CDR3 in DNA: TGTGCCAGCAGCTCCGGGACAGGGGCCTACGAGCAGTACTTC. The chain employs TRBV7-2 and TRBJ2-7, with 10 bases fitting TRBD1. The ends lost 4 bases at V and 2 bases at J; junction bases unmatched: 2. The CDR3 sequence is 14 residues long. The germline V gene has CDR1 SGHTA and CDR2 FQGNSA.

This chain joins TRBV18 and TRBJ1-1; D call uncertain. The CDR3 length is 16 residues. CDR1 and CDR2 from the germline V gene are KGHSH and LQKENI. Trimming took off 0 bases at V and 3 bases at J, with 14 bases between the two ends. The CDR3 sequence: CASSPPNSGSDTEAFF. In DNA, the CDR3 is TGTGCCAGCTCACCACCGAACTCGGGGAGCGACACTGAAGCTTTCTTT.

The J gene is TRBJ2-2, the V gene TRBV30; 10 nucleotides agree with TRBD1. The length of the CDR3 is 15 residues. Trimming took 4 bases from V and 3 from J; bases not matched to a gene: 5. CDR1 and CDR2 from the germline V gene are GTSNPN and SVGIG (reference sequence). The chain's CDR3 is CAWMGQGQDTGELFF. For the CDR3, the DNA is TGTGCCTGGATGGGACAGGGGCAAGACACCGGGGAGCTGTTTTTT.

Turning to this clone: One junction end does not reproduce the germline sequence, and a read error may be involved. The CDR3 sequence is CATSLGRRVSGANVLTF. The CDR3 nucleotides are TGTGCCACCAGCTTGGGACGGAGAGTCTCTGGGGCCAACGTCCTGACTTTC. V and J are TRBV5-6 and TRBJ2-6; D is possibly TRBD1 or TRBD2 (5 bases each). The germline CDR1 and CDR2 sequences are SGHDT and YYEEEE. The CDR3 is 17 amino acids. Combining the CDR3 with reference TRBV5-6 and TRBJ2-6 gives the whole variable domain DAGVTQSPTHLIKTRGQQVTLRCSPKSGHDTVSWYQQALGQGPQFIFQYYEEEERQRGNFPDRFSGHQFPNYSSELNVNALLLGDSALYLCATSLGRRVSGANVLTFGAGSRLTVL.

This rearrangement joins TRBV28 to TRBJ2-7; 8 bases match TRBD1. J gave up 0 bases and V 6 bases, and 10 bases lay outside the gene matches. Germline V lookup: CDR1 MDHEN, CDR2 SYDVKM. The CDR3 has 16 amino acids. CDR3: CASSTIGQGYSYEQYF. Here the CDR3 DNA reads TGTGCCAGCAGCACGATAGGACAGGGATACTCCTACGAGCAGTACTTC.

The CDR3 loop is CASSEWTSGTEAFF. The DNA of the CDR3 is TGTGCCAGCAGTGAGTGGACTTCGGGCACTGAAGCTTTCTTT. The V call is TRBV2, the J call TRBJ1-1; D gene ambiguous. V lost 3 bases, J lost 4 bases, and 12 bases lay in between. There are 14 residues in the CDR3. The V gene's germline CDR1 is SNHLY and CDR2 FYNNEI.

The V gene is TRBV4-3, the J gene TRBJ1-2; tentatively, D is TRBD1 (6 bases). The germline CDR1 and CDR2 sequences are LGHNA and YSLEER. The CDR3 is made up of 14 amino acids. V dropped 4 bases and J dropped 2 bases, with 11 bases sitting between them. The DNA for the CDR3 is TGCGCCAGCAGCCGCCGACAGGCAAACTATGGCTACACCTTC. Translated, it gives CASSRRQANYGYTF.

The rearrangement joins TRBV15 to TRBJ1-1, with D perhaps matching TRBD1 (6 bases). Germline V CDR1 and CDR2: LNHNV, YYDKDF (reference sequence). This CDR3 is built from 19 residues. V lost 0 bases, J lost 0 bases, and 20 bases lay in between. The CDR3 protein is CATSRDRSRGGHLNTEAFF. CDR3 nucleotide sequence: TGTGCCACCAGCAGAGATCGGTCAAGGGGGGGCCATCTGAACACTGAAGCTTTCTTT.

CDR3 sequence: CASSLIGGHEQYF. The CDR3 nucleotides are TGTGCCAGCAGTTTAATCGGCGGGCACGAGCAGTACTTC. The chain is built from TRBV27 and TRBJ2-7; tentative D call: TRBD2 (5 bases). CDR1 and CDR2 (germline): MNHEY, SMNVEV (reference sequence). CDR3 length: 13 amino acids. Trimming pared 2 bases from V and 5 bases from J, leaving 10 bases between.

CDR3 nucleotides: TGTGCCAGCAGTACACCGGGACAGGGGGGCGAGCAGTACTTC. Residues: CASSTPGQGGEQYF. V usage is TRBV6-5 and J usage is TRBJ2-7; 11 positions agree with TRBD1. CDR3 length: 14 amino acids. CDR1 and CDR2 (germline): MNHEY, SVGAGI. V dropped 5 bases and J dropped 6; count of bases not matched to a gene: 6.

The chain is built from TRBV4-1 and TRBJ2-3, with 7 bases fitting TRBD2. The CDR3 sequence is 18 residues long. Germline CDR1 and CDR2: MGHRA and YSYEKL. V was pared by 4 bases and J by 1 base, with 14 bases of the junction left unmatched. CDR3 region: CASSLLSQRGGGTDTQYF. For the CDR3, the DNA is TGCGCCAGCAGCCTACTAAGCCAGCGGGGAGGGGGCACAGATACGCAGTATTTT.

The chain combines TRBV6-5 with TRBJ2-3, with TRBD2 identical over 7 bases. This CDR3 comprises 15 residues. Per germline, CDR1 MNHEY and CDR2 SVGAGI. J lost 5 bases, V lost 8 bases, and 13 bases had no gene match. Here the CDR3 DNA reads TGTGCCAGCGCGGGAGCGGGGTTTAGGGGAGATACGCAGTATTTT. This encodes CASAGAGFRGDTQYF.

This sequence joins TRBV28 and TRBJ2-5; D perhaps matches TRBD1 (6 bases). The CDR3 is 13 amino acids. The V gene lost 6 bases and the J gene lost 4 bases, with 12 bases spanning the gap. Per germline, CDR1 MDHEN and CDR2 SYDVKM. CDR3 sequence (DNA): TGTGCCAGCAGACGCCAAGGGGGAGAGACCCAGTACTTC. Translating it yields CASRRQGGETQYF.